The text below deals with one T cell receptor beta chain. Here immunoSEQ multiplex PCR was the method, and the copy in TCRdb shows in-frame clones only, minus some. The top ten hold 1.3% of the sample, which has 150,000 to 200,000 clones, approximately 94% seen once. This entry belongs to a study of control samples from healthy donors and cancer patients. There are 15 residues in the CDR3. CDR1 is MNHEY, CDR2 SVGAGI, per germline. Trimming cost V 4 bases and J 7 bases, with 16 bases left between them. This sequence was found in a woman aged 18-35 years in good health. Sequenced material: blood. The rearrangement links TRBV6-5 to TRBJ2-2, with D perhaps matching TRBD1 (6 bases). CDR3 region: CASSSTGNVGGELFF. CDR3 bases: TGTGCCAGCAGTTCAACAGGGAATGTCGGCGGGGAGCTGTTTTTT.